A single sample is the source of the 16 T cell receptor beta chains below, sequenced in a study of shared clonotypes between healthy human individuals. The naive CD8 subset, CD45RO-negative cells positively selected for CCR7, excluded terminally differentiated effector memory CD45RA+ cells. Data came from immunoSEQ multiplex PCR; TCRdb stores just in-frame clones and leaves some out. In the table there are hundreds of thousands of clones, approximately 95% of which are singletons. The specimen was naive CD8+ T cells sorted from blood. The source of these receptors is a woman in her thirties in good health.

A note on this clone: Additional DNA sequences in this sample encode the identical CDR3. The chain employs TRBV19 and TRBJ2-7; no reliable D call. This CDR3 comprises 13 residues. Trimming left V 1 base short and J 1 base short, with 5 bases between. Germline V gene data show CDR1 as LNHDA and CDR2 as SQIVND (reference sequence). The CDR3 reads CASSIGSSYEQYF. For the CDR3, the DNA is TGTGCCAGTAGTATAGGTTCGTCCTACGAGCAGTACTTC. Combining the CDR3 with reference TRBV19 and TRBJ2-7 gives the whole variable domain DGGITQSPKYLFRKEGQNVTLSCEQNLNHDAMYWYRQDPGQGLRLIYYSQIVNDFQKGDIAEGYSVSREKKESFPLTVTSAQKNPTAFYLCASSIGSSYEQYFGPGTRLTVT.

The rearrangement joins TRBV6-5 to TRBJ1-1; D is uncertain. The germline CDR1 and CDR2 sequences are MNHEY and SVGAGI. The CDR3 has 14 amino acids. The germline V and J ends were trimmed by 6 bases and 4 bases, with 15 bases remaining between them. The CDR3 protein is CASSGDLKGTEAFF. As DNA, the CDR3 is TGTGCCAGCAGCGGCGACCTTAAAGGCACTGAAGCTTTCTTT.

This rearrangement joins TRBV25-1 to TRBJ2-2; a possible D gene is TRBD1 (5 bases). This CDR3 is 16 amino acids long. Germline loops: CDR1 MGHDK, CDR2 SYGVNS. V lost 8 bases and J 1 base, leaving 17 bases between the germline ends. In DNA, the CDR3 is TGTGCCAGCTCCCGAATTGACGGACAGAACACCGGGGAGCTGTTTTTT. It specifies CASSRIDGQNTGELFF.

The chain carries TRBV29-1 and TRBJ2-2; 7 bases are shared with TRBD1. The trim removed 3 bases at V and 3 bases at J, leaving 4 bases unmatched. The CDR3 runs to 14 residues. In germline, CDR1 is SQVTM, CDR2 ANQGSEA. CDR3 amino acids: CSVDGRGHTGELFF. The CDR3 nucleotides read TGCAGCGTTGATGGTAGGGGGCACACCGGGGAGCTGTTTTTT.

The chain carries TRBV7-9 and TRBJ2-7; D is unclear. V was pared by 5 bases and J by 3 bases, with 20 bases between. There are 16 residues in the CDR3. Germline CDR1 is SEHNR and CDR2 is FQNEAQ (reference sequence). The CDR3 region is CASSPGVRDPDYEQYF. CDR3 nucleotides: TGTGCCAGCAGCCCTGGTGTGCGCGATCCTGACTACGAGCAGTACTTC.

This sequence joins TRBV7-9 and TRBJ2-1, with D possibly being TRBD2 (5 bases). CDR3 length equals 13 residues. Germline V gives CDR1 SEHNR, CDR2 FQNEAQ (reference sequence). V was trimmed by 5 bases and J by 15 bases, leaving 20 bases between them. Here the CDR3 reads CASSLTSSPEWFF. CDR3 DNA sequence: TGTGCCAGCAGCCTTACTAGTTCCCCAGAGTGGTTCTTC.

The table lists this clone with a count of one. The CDR3 bases are TGTGCCAGCAGCCCTTATATTACCACAGATACGCAGTATTTT. It is translated as CASSPYITTDTQYF. The rearrangement uses TRBV7-6 and TRBJ2-3, with unresolved D. V shed 5 bases and J shed 2 bases, with 11 bases lying between them. CDR1 and CDR2 from the germline V gene are SGHVS and FNYEAQ. CDR3 size: 14 residues.

The V call is TRBV11-2, the J call TRBJ1-2; 7 nucleotides agree with TRBD1. The trim removed 5 bases at V and 3 bases at J, leaving 6 bases unmatched. The CDR3 runs to 14 residues. Looked up from germline, CDR1 is SGHAT and CDR2 is FQNNGV. The CDR3 reads CASSPPGTDYGYTF. CDR3 sequence (DNA): TGTGCCAGCAGCCCTCCGGGGACAGACTATGGCTACACCTTC.

This sequence joins TRBV19 and TRBJ1-4, with a possible D match to TRBD1 (5 bases). CDR1 and CDR2 from the germline V gene are LNHDA and SQIVND (reference sequence). The V gene lost 6 bases and the J gene lost 7 bases, with 18 bases spanning the gap. This CDR3 comprises 15 residues. In DNA, the CDR3 is TGTGCCAGTAGCACGACACATGGGGGGAGTGAAAAACTGTTTTTT. Amino acids: CASSTTHGGSEKLFF.

The chain joins TRBV5-1 to TRBJ2-7; maybe TRBD2 (6 bases). Germline V lookup: CDR1 SGHRS, CDR2 YFSETQ. The germline V and J ends were trimmed by 0 bases and 3 bases, with 16 bases remaining between them. CDR3 length equals 16 residues. The CDR3 sequence: CASSLGREQEVYEQYF. Here the CDR3 DNA reads TGCGCCAGCAGCTTGGGACGGGAGCAGGAGGTCTACGAGCAGTACTTC. Together with reference TRBV5-1 and TRBJ2-7, the CDR3 gives the full variable domain: KAGVTQTPRYLIKTRGQQVTLSCSPISGHRSVSWYQQTPGQGLQFLFEYFSETQRNKGNFPGRFSGRQFSNSRSEMNVSTLELGDSALYLCASSLGREQEVYEQYFGPGTRLTVT.

This chain links TRBV27 with TRBJ2-7, with 7 bases that match TRBD1. The junction had 12 bases not matched to a gene; V was cut back by 4 bases and J by 3 bases. From germline, CDR1 is MNHEY and CDR2 SMNVEV (reference sequence). CDR3 size: 16 residues. CDR3 sequence reads: CASSYIGSAGGYEQYF. In DNA form, the CDR3 reads TGTGCCAGCAGTTACATCGGCTCGGCAGGGGGCTACGAGCAGTACTTC.

The chain recombines TRBV4-1 with TRBJ1-1, with 12 bases identical to TRBD1. V was clipped by 3 bases and J by 3 bases; unmatched bases: 2. In germline, CDR1 is MGHRA, CDR2 YSYEKL. The CDR3 extends over 15 amino acids. The CDR3 loop is CASSQGQGAYTEAFF. CDR3 DNA sequence: TGCGCCAGCAGCCAGGGACAGGGGGCTTACACTGAAGCTTTCTTT.

The rearrangement joins TRBV11-2 to TRBJ1-2, with 12 bases fitting TRBD1. The CDR3 loop spans 17 amino acids. V trimming: 5 bases; J trimming: 8 bases; junction bases outside the gene matches: 15. The germline gives CDR1 SGHAT, CDR2 FQNNGV. CDR3 sequence (DNA): TGTGCCAGCAGCGTGAGCCCGGGACAGGGGGCGACGGAGGGCTACACCTTC. This encodes CASSVSPGQGATEGYTF.

As to this clone: In the same sample, other DNA sequences code for this CDR3. In DNA form, the CDR3 reads TGTGCCAGCAGCTTAGGCGGGACCTTCTACGAGCAGTACTTC. The encoded protein is CASSLGGTFYEQYF. J is TRBJ2-7 and V is TRBV7-9; tentative D call: TRBD2 (6 bases). This CDR3 region has 14 residues. V was cut by 1 base and J by 3 bases, with 10 bases left in between. The germline CDR1 and CDR2 sequences are SEHNR and FQNEAQ (reference sequence).

The chain carries TRBV27 and TRBJ1-1; D is ambiguous. The CDR3 runs 13 residues. Per the germline V gene, CDR1 is MNHEY and CDR2 is SMNVEV (reference sequence). Trimming pared 5 bases from V and 3 bases from J, leaving 10 bases between. The CDR3 nucleotides read TGTGCCAGCAGTCCTGACTGGGACACTGAAGCTTTCTTT. This codes for CASSPDWDTEAFF.

This clone showed up just once. The CDR3 sequence: CASSSGLASEQYF. The CDR3 DNA follows: TGTGCCAGCAGTTCGGGACTAGCATCCGAGCAGTACTTC. The V gene is TRBV7-3, the J gene TRBJ2-7, with 9 bases lining up with TRBD2. The CDR3 is 13 residues long. The germline V gene has CDR1 SGHTA and CDR2 FQGTGA. Germline trimming cut 6 bases from V and 6 bases from J; bases unmatched to any gene: 6.